The 12 T cell receptor beta chains given below trace back to one sample, sequenced in a study of blood T cell repertoires in COVID-19. Measured with immunoSEQ multiplex PCR; TCRdb has only the in-frame clones, and not every one. Of about 390,000 clones listed, about 89% are singletons. The specimen sequenced was peripheral blood. These receptors all come from a woman aged 55 to 70 with COVID-19, enrolled during active disease.

V gene TRBV6-1 combines with J gene TRBJ1-5; 8 nucleotides match TRBD1. There are 15 residues in the CDR3. Germline CDR1 MNHNS, CDR2 SASEGT. J was trimmed by 2 bases and V by 3 bases; bases with no gene match: 3. CDR3 sequence (DNA): TGTGCCAGCAGTGACAGGGGGCAGGGCAATCAGCCCCAGCATTTT. It yields the protein CASSDRGQGNQPQHF.

The chain links TRBV19 to TRBJ2-6; TRBD2 matches 14 bases. The CDR3 runs to 19 residues. Trimming at V came to 6 bases and at J to 1 base, leaving 8 bases not matched to a gene. Germline V gives CDR1 LNHDA, CDR2 SQIVND (reference sequence). The CDR3 DNA sequence: TGTGCCAGTAGCTCGACTAGCGGGGGGGCGAATTCTGGGGCCAACGTCCTGACTTTC. This codes for CASSSTSGGANSGANVLTF.

The chain is built from TRBV19 and TRBJ2-5; D may be TRBD2 (7 bases). Germline V gene sequence: CDR1 LNHDA, CDR2 SQIVND (reference sequence). The CDR3 extends over 14 amino acids. The germline V and J ends were trimmed by 8 bases and 1 base, with 14 bases remaining between them. CDR3 region: CASREGGGQETQYF. The CDR3 DNA reads TGTGCCAGTCGCGAAGGGGGGGGCCAAGAGACCCAGTACTTC.

The rearrangement uses TRBV7-9 and TRBJ1-6, with TRBD1 matching 8 bases. Unmatched junction bases numbered 2, after V lost 5 bases and J lost 5 bases. The CDR3 loop spans 14 amino acids. Germline V lookup: CDR1 SEHNR, CDR2 FQNEAQ (reference sequence). CDR3 nucleotides: TGTGCCAGCAGCCCACAGGGGGATAATTCACCCCTCCACTTT. It is translated as CASSPQGDNSPLHF.

This sequence joins TRBV7-6 and TRBJ2-1; D possibly corresponds to TRBD1 (5 bases). CDR1 and CDR2 (germline): SGHVS, FNYEAQ. V lost 1 base, J lost 0 bases, and 10 bases lay in between. The CDR3 runs 16 residues. CDR3 bases: TGTGCCAGCAGCTTAGTGGGCGACAGCTCCTACAATGAGCAGTTCTTC. Protein sequence: CASSLVGDSSYNEQFF.

The gene calls are TRBV3-1 (or the pseudogene TRBV3-2) and TRBJ2-7, with 8 bases lining up with TRBD2. This CDR3 comprises 13 residues. The ends lost 3 bases at V and 6 bases at J; junction bases unmatched: 4. The germline gives CDR1 LGHDT, CDR2 YNNKEL (reference sequence). The CDR3 spells CASSHGGAPEQYF. DNA for the CDR3: TGTGCCAGCAGCCACGGGGGGGCACCCGAGCAGTACTTC.

This chain links TRBV7-3 with TRBJ1-2, with 8 bases aligning to TRBD1. The germline V gene has CDR1 SGHTA and CDR2 FQGTGA. With V trimmed by 6 bases and J by 4 bases, 13 bases remained unmatched. The CDR3 consists of 16 residues. The CDR3 nucleotides are TGTGCCAGCAGGGAAGGGTCCGGGACAGGAGTCTATGGCTACACCTTC. The encoded protein is CASREGSGTGVYGYTF.

V usage is TRBV7-2 and J usage is TRBJ1-4, with D possibly matching TRBD1 (5 bases). The germline V and J ends were trimmed by 7 bases and 7 bases, with 16 bases remaining between them. CDR3 length equals 14 residues. The V gene's germline CDR1 is SGHTA and CDR2 FQGNSA. CDR3 protein: CASTHQQGGEKLFF. CDR3 sequence (DNA): TGTGCCAGCACCCATCAGCAGGGAGGTGAAAAACTGTTTTTT.

V is TRBV10-3 and J is TRBJ2-3; 8 bases fit TRBD2. Trimming cost V 6 bases and J 0 bases; bases outside gene matches: 2. The germline gives CDR1 ENHRY, CDR2 SYGVKD. The CDR3 runs 14 residues. CDR3 residues: CAISGGASTDTQYF. CDR3 in DNA: TGTGCCATCAGCGGGGGGGCTAGCACAGATACGCAGTATTTT.

The chain carries TRBV6-5 and TRBJ1-2; D is undetermined. V lost 6 bases, J lost 4 bases, and 15 bases lay in between. The CDR3 totals 14 residues. Germline V CDR1 and CDR2: MNHEY, SVGAGI. CDR3 in DNA: TGTGCCAGCAGGGGAAACACCGGAGGCTATGGCTACACCTTC. This sequence encodes CASRGNTGGYGYTF.

CDR3 protein: CASSSTGGAEAFF. CDR3 bases: TGTGCCAGCAGCTCCACGGGGGGCGCTGAAGCTTTCTTT. V usage is TRBV5-4 and J usage is TRBJ1-1; TRBD1 might be the D (6 bases). Germline CDR1 is SGHNT and CDR2 is YYREEE (reference sequence). The CDR3 has 13 residues. Trimming stripped 3 bases from V and 6 bases from J, with 12 bases between. The variable domain in full, with the rest retrieved from reference TRBV5-4 and TRBJ1-1, is ETGVTQSPTHLIKTRGQQVTLRCSSQSGHNTVSWYQQALGQGPQFIFQYYREEENGRGNFPPRFSGLQFPNYSSELNVNALELDDSALYLCASSSTGGAEAFFGQGTRLTVV.

This chain links TRBV10-3 with TRBJ1-1; TRBD1 matches 7 bases. V lost 11 bases and J lost 4; bases outside the gene matches: 7. Looked up from germline, CDR1 is ENHRY and CDR2 is SYGVKD. The length of the CDR3 is 12 residues. The CDR3 reads CAGRGYGTEAFF. The CDR3 DNA sequence: TGTGCCGGCAGGGGGTACGGCACTGAAGCTTTCTTT.